The clone carrying this T cell receptor (beta chain) was detected a few times. The antigen is not known. Trimming at V came to 3 bases and at J to 0 bases, leaving 9 bases not matched to a gene. Germline values: CDR1 SGHRS, CDR2 YFSETQ. The CDR3 has 16 residues. The entry originates in a study of response to subunit inactivated influenza vaccine. Findings and limits, study-wide: After each seasonal influenza vaccination, few new T cells are recruited, the authors suggested.

TCRdb re-called the RT-PCR reads with MiXCR, one entry per CDR3 protein. The table has hundreds of thousands of distinct CDR3 sequences, around 15% seen once. The J gene is TRBJ2-7, the V gene TRBV5-1; 7 bases are shared with TRBD1. This sequence originates from a man aged 50 or older who received an inactivated influenza vaccine. This material consisted of PBMCs from blood, taken approximately 15 days before vaccination. This CDR3 is CASSWGSTGYSYEQYF. The CDR3 DNA reads as TGCGCCAGCAGCTGGGGCTCGACAGGGTACTCCTACGAGCAGTACTTC.